Shown below are 15 T cell receptor beta chains from a single sample sequenced in a study of blood T cells in healthy people across ages. Through a sample-barcoded 5' primer and a J-beta primer mix, a second PCR was run for about 6 to 11 cycles. TCRdb itself ran the 5' RACE reads through MiXCR, one entry per CDR3 protein. The table lists roughly 1,300,000 distinct CDR3 sequences, 45% to 70% of them singletons. Sequencing was performed on blood. These receptors came from a man younger than 35 in good health.

This clonotype was picked up many times. The chain couples TRBV6-5 to TRBJ1-2, with D hard to call. The V end was cut by 5 bases, the J end by 0 bases, with 13 bases between. Germline V gene lookup returns CDR1 MNHEY and CDR2 SVGAGI. The CDR3 is made up of 15 amino acids. CDR3 loop: CASSRPGGTNYGYTF. The CDR3 DNA reads as TGTGCCAGCAGTCGCCCAGGAGGGACTAACTATGGCTACACCTTC.

This chain uses TRBV27 with TRBJ2-3; the match to TRBD2 covers 11 bases. This CDR3 is built from 15 residues. The junction had 10 bases not matched to a gene; V was cut back by 9 bases and J by 5 bases. Germline V gene lookup returns CDR1 MNHEY and CDR2 SMNVEV (reference sequence). The CDR3: CASSQTSGEGDTQYF. For the CDR3, the DNA is TGTGCCAGTAGTCAGACTAGCGGGGAAGGAGATACGCAGTATTTT.

In its sample, this clonotype was seen a few times. The chain links TRBV27 to TRBJ1-2; D is uncertain. Trimming took 5 bases from V and 3 from J, leaving 10 bases between them. Looked up from germline, CDR1 is MNHEY and CDR2 is SMNVEV (reference sequence). There are 13 residues in the CDR3. In DNA form, the CDR3 reads TGTGCCAGCAGTCCAAATCCCTACTATGGCTACACCTTC. Protein product: CASSPNPYYGYTF.

The CDR3 region is CASSPYPLTGANQETQYF. CDR3 DNA sequence: TGCGCCAGCAGCCCCTATCCCCTGACAGGGGCAAATCAAGAGACCCAGTACTTC. The rearrangement uses TRBV4-1 and TRBJ2-5, with TRBD1 identical over 8 bases. Germline V CDR1 and CDR2: MGHRA, YSYEKL. This CDR3 comprises 18 residues. After removal of 4 bases from V and 2 bases from J, the junction contained 15 bases not matched to a gene.

V usage is TRBV5-1 and J usage is TRBJ2-4; no firm D call. V shed 2 bases and J shed 8 bases, with 14 bases lying between them. The CDR3 runs 14 residues. Germline V gene data show CDR1 as SGHRS and CDR2 as YFSETQ. CDR3 DNA: TGCGCCAGCAGCTTCTGGGAAAACAGTGACATTCAGTACTTC. This sequence encodes CASSFWENSDIQYF.

This rearrangement joins TRBV20-1 to TRBJ2-7, with D uncertain. The ends were cut back, 0 bases at V and 7 bases at J, with 16 bases in the middle. CDR3 length equals 14 residues. Per germline, CDR1 DFQATT and CDR2 SNEGSKA (reference sequence). CDR3 amino acids: CSARDRYLYNEQYF. CDR3 DNA sequence: TGCAGTGCTAGAGATCGGTACCTCTACAATGAGCAGTACTTC.

The chain recombines TRBV15 with TRBJ2-5; no firm D call. The CDR3 loop spans 15 amino acids. Trimming removed 0 bases at V and 2 bases at J, with 10 bases between. Germline V gene lookup returns CDR1 LNHNV and CDR2 YYDKDF (reference sequence). CDR3 sequence: CATSRDLGRQETQYF. CDR3 nucleotide sequence: TGTGCCACCAGCAGAGATTTGGGCAGACAAGAGACCCAGTACTTC.

This chain links TRBV20-1 with TRBJ2-1; D tentatively fits TRBD1 or TRBD2 (5 bases each). The germline CDR1 and CDR2 sequences are DFQATT and SNEGSKA (reference sequence). The germline V and J ends were trimmed by 1 base and 3 bases, with 13 bases remaining between them. The CDR3 has 15 residues. Here the CDR3 reads CSARGGSWYYNEQFF. The CDR3 DNA reads TGCAGTGCTAGAGGGGGGAGTTGGTACTACAATGAGCAGTTCTTC.

This clonotype appeared a single time. The chain employs TRBV9 and TRBJ2-3; 11 nucleotides agree with TRBD2. The junction had 11 bases not matched to a gene; V was cut back by 3 bases and J by 5 bases. Germline CDR1 is SGDLS and CDR2 is YYNGEE. The CDR3 totals 17 residues. The CDR3 is CASSAYSGGALLDTQYF. The CDR3 coding sequence is TGTGCCAGCAGCGCCTATAGCGGGGGGGCATTGCTAGATACGCAGTATTTT.

The chain couples TRBV4-3 to TRBJ1-5; D unresolved. Trimming shortened V by 0 bases and J by 3 bases, and 15 bases separated the two germline ends. The CDR3 has 17 residues. The germline V gene has CDR1 LGHNA and CDR2 YSLEER. The CDR3 DNA is TGCGCCAGCAGCCAAGAACTGGCCGTACGGAACAATCAGCCCCAGCATTTT. It is translated as CASSQELAVRNNQPQHF.

The sample holds one count of this clonotype. The V and J genes are TRBV9 and TRBJ2-1; D gene unclear. V was shortened by 0 bases and J by 8 bases, with 12 bases between the two germline ends. Germline V lookup: CDR1 SGDLS, CDR2 YYNGEE. CDR3 length: 14 residues. CDR3 sequence reads: CASSVDGRVDEQFF. CDR3 DNA: TGTGCCAGCAGCGTAGACGGAAGGGTCGATGAGCAGTTCTTC. Based on the CDR3 plus reference TRBV9 and TRBJ2-1, the full variable domain is DSGVTQTPKHLITATGQRVTLRCSPRSGDLSVYWYQQSLDQGLQFLIQYYNGEERAKGNILERFSAQQFPDLHSELNLSSLELGDSALYFCASSVDGRVDEQFFGPGTRLTVL.

The V gene is TRBV7-2, the J gene TRBJ2-5; 7 bases fit TRBD1. Germline-derived CDR1 and CDR2 are SGHTA and FQGNSA. J gave up 11 bases and V 1 base, and 16 bases lay outside the gene matches. This CDR3 is built from 16 residues. The CDR3 bases are TGTGCCAGCAGCTTAGATGACAGGGCCCCTGCTTACAAGCAGTACTTC. Translation: CASSLDDRAPAYKQYF. Combining the CDR3 with reference TRBV7-2 and TRBJ2-5 gives the whole variable domain GAGVSQSPSNKVTEKGKDVELRCDPISGHTALYWYRQSLGQGLEFLIYFQGNSAPDKSGLPSDRFSAERTGGSVSTLTIQRTQQEDSAVYLCASSLDDRAPAYKQYFGPGTRLLVL.

V gene TRBV20-1 combines with J gene TRBJ1-5, with D maybe TRBD1 (6 bases). V was shortened by 3 bases and J by 7 bases, with 13 bases between the two germline ends. Germline V CDR1 and CDR2: DFQATT, SNEGSKA (reference sequence). CDR3 length: 13 amino acids. CDR3 DNA sequence: TGCAGTGCTAGTTTCGGGGGCGGGCAGCCCCAGCATTTT. Protein: CSASFGGGQPQHF.

V usage is TRBV5-1 and J usage is TRBJ2-5; a possible D gene is TRBD2 (6 bases). The germline gives CDR1 SGHRS, CDR2 YFSETQ. CDR3 length equals 16 residues. Trimming removed 2 bases at V and 11 bases at J, with 25 bases between. The CDR3 nucleotides are TGCGCCAGCAGCTTTACTAGCTTCACAAAATACAATGAGCAGTACTTC. Translated, it gives CASSFTSFTKYNEQYF.

This clonotype was recorded a few times. The gene calls are TRBV20-1 and TRBJ2-5, with a weak D call TRBD1 (6 bases). Germline assignment: CDR1 DFQATT and CDR2 SNEGSKA (reference sequence). The CDR3 length is 14 residues. Trimming removed 3 bases from V and 4 bases from J, with 15 bases in between. CDR3 amino acids: CSASPTGFTETQYF. The CDR3, as DNA: TGCAGTGCTAGTCCCACAGGGTTCACAGAGACCCAGTACTTC.